This T cell receptor beta chain was sequenced for a study of PD-L1 blockade in urothelial cancer. Study context: It was at 3 weeks (second dose) and 6 weeks after treatment start that blood was analyzed.

The repertoire was sequenced with immunoSEQ multiplex PCR; TCRdb's copy has only in-frame clones and lacks some. The sample has 50,000 or so clones, around 88% seen once; the top ten hold 8% to 13%. The CDR3 runs to 19 residues. V was pared by 0 bases and J by 0 bases, with 12 bases of the junction left unmatched. Per germline, CDR1 SGHNT and CDR2 YENEEA. Sample time point: peripheral blood 6 weeks after treatment start. Every patient provided from 1 to 8 samples, collected pretreatment and on-treatment. This sequence originates from a man aged 55 to 70 with urothelial cancer. The chain is built from TRBV11-3 and TRBJ2-7; 9 nucleotides agree with TRBD2. The starting material was PBMCs, obtained around atezolizumab (anti-PD-L1) treatment. Written as DNA, the CDR3 is TGTGCCAGCAGCTTAGATGATTTCGGAGCGGGGGGTCTCTCCTACGAGCAGTACTTC. Amino acid sequence: CASSLDDFGAGGLSYEQYF.